What follows describes a single T cell receptor (beta chain). The clone's antigen remains unknown. At one boundary the junction diverges from the germline segment, which might be a read error. Other nucleotide sequences in the sample specify the same CDR3. The donors were healthy, HIV-negative adults with no recently reported acute infections or vaccinations. All donors were Caucasian adults living in Nashville, Tennessee, USA. CD4+ T cells were enriched by magnetic negative selection, after which naive cells were positively selected on CD45RA and the negative fraction was taken as the memory subset. Blood was obtained by leukapheresis, after which PBMCs were separated by Ficoll-Histopaque density gradient centrifugation and cryopreserved in liquid nitrogen vapor phase. Analytical flow cytometry was used to check the purity and quantity of every magnetically sorted T cell population. Each sorted fraction had its genomic DNA isolated and then quantified by UV absorbance on a Nanodrop 2000c.

TCR CDR3 regions were amplified from genomic DNA by multiplex PCR using the deep immunoSEQ assay. For each cell subset, the extracted genomic DNA was distributed evenly across all wells of several immunoSEQ 96-well plates, and each plate served as one replicate. Each replicate PCR for sorted subsets received 200 ng genomic DNA, equal to about 30,000 T cell genomes. Purified libraries were quantified with a Qubit 3.0 fluorometer, sized on a Bioanalyzer 2100, and re-quantified with the KAPA Library Quantification kit. Every immunoSEQ 96-well plate was sequenced on a dedicated single-read 150-cycle Illumina NextSeq 550 flow cell. The paper's processing steps were these. The immunoSEQ output contained only junctional sequences without quality scores, so filtering could not match that applied to full-length reads. To assign V/J genes and CDR3, sequences were annotated using PyIR, a Python wrapper for IgBLAST v1.9, with IMGT germline references. Reads were removed for weak V/J assignments (E-value above 1e-6), missing CDR3, stop codons, out-of-frame junctions, or ambiguous translated residues. V3J clonotypes were defined as sequences sharing an identical inferred V gene, J gene, and CDR3 amino acid sequence. The percentage overlap between two repertoires was calculated by dividing the number of shared unique clonotypes by the size of the smaller repertoire. RTK rarefaction, the Chao1 estimator, and Recon v2.1 estimates of unobserved clonotypes were used to assess repertoire richness. Generation probabilities for all TCRbeta clonotypes obtained by the gDNA method from a handful of donors were computed using OLGA. Held by TCRdb, this immuneACCESS table contains in-frame sequences only and omits some clones. Under half of the omission traces to an unresolved V gene where checked; the cause of the rest is unknown. V, J and clone size are taken as reported in that table, and D and trimming were inferred from the DNA itself. The sample table holds approximately 2.5 million clones, of which 93% were seen once. Of the sample, roughly 0.39% falls within the top ten clones.

These data originate in a study of shared clonotypes between healthy human individuals (dated by TCRdb to 2018 to 2020). Looking at the study overall: A few men and two women, aged 18 to 49 years, made up the cohort. Leukapheresis yielded between about 0.85 and 10 billion PBMCs per donor. To estimate repertoire size and how much clonotype sharing occurs between individuals, the study deeply sequenced the blood TCR repertoires of 5 or 6 healthy adults. Per donor, three plates each were used for CD4 naive and CD4 memory, two for CD8 naive, and one for CD8 memory. To increase sequencing depth and limit assay-specific biases, TCR repertoire library preparation and sequencing were carried out by different laboratories using diverse techniques. Findings and caveats that apply to the study as a whole: Pairwise subsampling led to the expectation that sequencing depth would affect the degree of clonotype sharing among donors. Larger estimated clonotype richness was generally found for naive subsets than for memory subsets. Sharing across several donors was observed for approximately 4.6% of naive CD4, less than 4% of naive CD8, about 2.5% of memory CD4, and roughly 0.43% of memory CD8 clonotypes. The genetic and exposure-history diversity represented was limited by the small number of donors. Compared with non-shared clonotypes, the clonotypes found in all four sorted-subset donors had higher generation probabilities. Incomplete sequencing was indicated by rarefaction of sorted-subset datasets, despite the large sequencing depth. Sampling was limited to blood, and TCR repertoires in tissue likely differ from TCR repertoires in blood.

CDR1 and CDR2 are drawn from the germline V gene: MNHEY, SVGAGI. The CDR3 covers 14 residues, taking in both the cysteine and the phenylalanine. The DNA shown is the 42-base CDR3, in frame from base 1. In this chain, TRBV6-5 is recombined with TRBJ1-2; the D region possibly corresponds to TRBD1 (6 bases align). The sequence derives from a man aged 18-30 years in good health. Some clones in this sample may be carry-over from other donors' samples. The sequenced material came from naive CD4+ T cells from PBMCs. The sample's cell subset or site label is to be understood as: CD45RA+ positively selected. The sequence in DNA is TGTGCTAGCAGTTACTCTGTCGGGGGCGGCGGCTACACCTTC. Translation gives CASSYSVGGGGYTF.